This TCR beta chain was sequenced for a study of blood T cell repertoires in COVID-19. In the study overall: Sites in the United States, Italy and Spain provided acute and convalescent COVID-19 samples. PBMCs, B-cell-depleted T cells, or T cells provided the cDNA or gDNA that made up the material.

In the authors' methods: By means of reference gene primer amplification, nucleated cell counts were estimated. The protocol was immunoSEQ multiplex PCR, while the TCRdb copy is restricted to in-frame clones and leaves out a portion. The DNA was the basis for D and trimming; V, J and clone size are from that table. The profile shows 62,000 or so clones, 70% to 90% of them singletons. Specimen: peripheral blood. The source is a woman aged 55-69 years with acute or convalescent COVID-19.

In DNA, the CDR3 is TGTGCCAGCAGGGAGGAAAGATACGAGCAGTACTTC. The encoded protein is CASREERYEQYF. The chain joins TRBV6-5 to TRBJ2-7, with D possibly being TRBD2 (5 bases). V was shortened by 6 bases and J by 4 bases, with 10 bases between the two germline ends. Germline V lookup: CDR1 MNHEY, CDR2 SVGAGI. The CDR3 spans 12 residues.